A single sample gave rise to the 9 T cell receptor beta chains below, sequenced in a study of cytomegalovirus exposure and HLA in healthy donors. This PCR relied on a set of 60 Vbeta primers and 13 Jbeta primers. Clones were read by immunoSEQ multiplex PCR, and TCRdb kept only the in-frame ones, dropping some. The sample consists of 99,000 or so clones, more than 60% of them appearing once. Sequencing input: PBMCs. These receptors were obtained from a man aged 30-40 years in good health and CMV-seronegative.

In this sample, this clone turned up a few times. The chain links TRBV14 to TRBJ2-7; D is unresolved. Trimming cost V 0 bases and J 3 bases, with 12 bases left between them. CDR1 is SGHDN and CDR2 is FVKESK in the germline V gene. CDR3 length: 15 amino acids. In DNA, the CDR3 is TGTGCCAGCAGCCAAGATTTAGCAGTCAGCTACGAGCAGTACTTC. It codes for CASSQDLAVSYEQYF.

CDR3 DNA sequence: TGTGCCTGGAACTCCGGGACTAGCGTCTTAAATGAGCAGTTCTTC. As protein: CAWNSGTSVLNEQFF. The chain recombines TRBV30 with TRBJ2-1, with TRBD2 matching 10 bases. J gave up 7 bases and V 4 bases, and 10 bases lay outside the gene matches. This CDR3 comprises 15 residues. Germline-derived CDR1 and CDR2 are GTSNPN and SVGIG (reference sequence).

The table lists this clone with a few counts. The rearrangement joins TRBV7-3 to TRBJ2-1; 14 nucleotides align to TRBD2. Germline V CDR1 and CDR2: SGHTA, FQGTGA. After removal of 5 bases from V and 14 bases from J, the junction contained 14 bases not matched to a gene. The CDR3 is made up of 16 amino acids. In nucleotides, the CDR3 is TGTGCCAGCAGCCCGACTAGCGGGAGGGCCGGCCCCCCAGAGTTCTTC. This translates into CASSPTSGRAGPPEFF.

This clone was found once. The rearrangement uses TRBV4-3 and TRBJ2-1, with 8 bases that match TRBD1. The CDR3 covers 17 residues. The trim removed 0 bases at V and 7 bases at J, leaving 11 bases unmatched. Germline loops: CDR1 LGHNA, CDR2 YSLEER. The CDR3: CASSQELTGVKSNEQFF. The CDR3 nucleotides read TGCGCCAGCAGCCAAGAACTGACAGGGGTCAAGTCGAATGAGCAGTTCTTC.

V gene TRBV10-3 combines with J gene TRBJ2-7, with 9 bases that match TRBD1. Trimming took 4 bases from V and 2 from J; bases not matched to a gene: 0. Germline CDR1 ENHRY, CDR2 SYGVKD. This CDR3 has 13 residues. CDR3 amino acids: CAISGTGAYEQYF. In DNA form, the CDR3 reads TGTGCCATCAGTGGGACAGGGGCCTACGAGCAGTACTTC.

This chain connects TRBV5-1 to TRBJ2-7, with D tentatively TRBD2 (6 bases). The CDR3 is 14 residues long. Deletions cut 3 bases from V and 1 base from J, with 11 bases between. Germline assignment: CDR1 SGHRS and CDR2 YFSETQ. Written as DNA, the CDR3 is TGCGCCAGCAGCTGGCGACTAGAGTCCTACGAGCAGTACTTC. Encoded protein: CASSWRLESYEQYF. The whole variable domain, filled in from reference TRBV5-1 and TRBJ2-7, reads KAGVTQTPRYLIKTRGQQVTLSCSPISGHRSVSWYQQTPGQGLQFLFEYFSETQRNKGNFPGRFSGRQFSNSRSEMNVSTLELGDSALYLCASSWRLESYEQYFGPGTRLTVT.

The CDR3, as DNA: TGCAGCGTTAACTCAGGGAATGAGCAGTTCTTC. Protein product: CSVNSGNEQFF. The gene calls are TRBV29-1 and TRBJ2-1, with D possibly TRBD1 on 5 matching bases. Germline V CDR1 and CDR2: SQVTM, ANQGSEA. V shed 5 bases and J shed 7 bases, with 9 bases lying between them. The CDR3 contains 11 residues.

V and J are TRBV2 and TRBJ1-2; TRBD1 matches 8 bases. Per the germline V gene, CDR1 is SNHLY and CDR2 is FYNNEI. With V trimmed by 2 bases and J by 6 bases, 5 bases remained unmatched. This CDR3 region has 14 residues. The CDR3 reads CASSEQGAGDGYTF. DNA for the CDR3: TGTGCCAGCAGTGAACAGGGGGCGGGAGATGGCTACACCTTC.

The chain recombines TRBV28 with TRBJ1-1; 11 bases fit TRBD1. There are 15 residues in the CDR3. Germline CDR1 MDHEN, CDR2 SYDVKM. The junction had 5 bases not matched to a gene; V was cut back by 6 bases and J by 2 bases. For the CDR3, the DNA is TGTGCCAGCAGGGGACAGGGGGTCGGAAACACTGAAGCTTTCTTT. Translated, it gives CASRGQGVGNTEAFF.